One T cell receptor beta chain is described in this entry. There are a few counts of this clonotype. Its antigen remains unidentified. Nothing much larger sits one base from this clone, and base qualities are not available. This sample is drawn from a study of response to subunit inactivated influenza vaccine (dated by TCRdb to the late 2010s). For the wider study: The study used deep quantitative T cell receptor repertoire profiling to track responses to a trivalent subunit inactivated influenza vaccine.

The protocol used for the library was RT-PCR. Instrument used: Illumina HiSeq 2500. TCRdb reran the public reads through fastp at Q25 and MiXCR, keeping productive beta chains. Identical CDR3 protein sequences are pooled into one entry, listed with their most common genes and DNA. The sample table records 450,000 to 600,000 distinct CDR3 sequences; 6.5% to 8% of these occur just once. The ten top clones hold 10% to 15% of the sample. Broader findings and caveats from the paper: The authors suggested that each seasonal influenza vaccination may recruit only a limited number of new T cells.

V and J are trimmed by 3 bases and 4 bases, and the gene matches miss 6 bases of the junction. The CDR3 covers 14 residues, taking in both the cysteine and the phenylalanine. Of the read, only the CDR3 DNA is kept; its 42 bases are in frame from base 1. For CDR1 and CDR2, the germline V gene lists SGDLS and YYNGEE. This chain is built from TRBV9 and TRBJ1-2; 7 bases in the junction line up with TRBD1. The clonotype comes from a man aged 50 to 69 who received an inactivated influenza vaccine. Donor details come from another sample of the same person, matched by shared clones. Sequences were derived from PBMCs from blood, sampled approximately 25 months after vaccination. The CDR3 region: CASSGVTGFYGYTF. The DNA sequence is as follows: TGTGCCAGCAGCGGCGTGACAGGGTTCTATGGCTACACCTTC. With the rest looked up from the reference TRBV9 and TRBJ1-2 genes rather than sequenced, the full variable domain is DSGVTQTPKHLITATGQRVTLRCSPRSGDLSVYWYQQSLDQGLQFLIQYYNGEERAKGNILERFSAQQFPDLHSELNLSSLELGDSALYFCASSGVTGFYGYTFGSGTRLTVV.